This entry lists 7 T cell receptor beta chains sequenced from one sample in a study of T-cell memory formation after mild COVID-19. TCRdb called the 5' RACE reads again in MiXCR, with one record for every CDR3 protein. The table lists 400,000 to 500,000 distinct CDR3 sequences, roughly 20% of them singletons, with roughly 8.4% in the top ten. What was sequenced was PBMCs or a T cell subset sorted from them (not recorded which). The receptor source for this set is an adult woman who had mild COVID-19 (a few samples of this study predate the infection). Cell type and time point are not known.

The rearrangement links TRBV18 to TRBJ1-4; D unclear. Trimming shortened V by 5 bases and J by 0 bases, and 10 bases separated the two germline ends. The CDR3 runs 15 residues. Germline loops: CDR1 KGHSH, CDR2 LQKENI. The CDR3 bases are TGTGCCAGCTCAACGAGTTCTACAACTAATGAAAAACTGTTTTTT. Encoded protein: CASSTSSTTNEKLFF.

V gene TRBV20-1 combines with J gene TRBJ2-1; D ambiguous. CDR1 DFQATT and CDR2 SNEGSKA come from the germline V gene (reference sequence). This CDR3 region has 11 residues. Deletions cut 0 bases from V and 11 bases from J, with 8 bases between. CDR3 coding DNA: TGCAGTGCTAGAGAGACCATGAAGCAGTTCTTC. It specifies CSARETMKQFF.

This clonotype has just a few counts. V gene TRBV5-1 combines with J gene TRBJ2-7; the match to TRBD2 covers 10 bases. J lost 6 bases, V lost 2 bases, and 8 bases had no gene match. Germline lookup yields CDR1 SGHRS and CDR2 YFSETQ. CDR3 length: 15 amino acids. CDR3 loop: CASSLGAGGPGEQYF. For the CDR3, the DNA is TGCGCCAGCAGCTTAGGAGCGGGAGGGCCAGGCGAGCAGTACTTC.

This chain links TRBV29-1 with TRBJ1-2; D gene unclear. V was trimmed by 5 bases and J by 8 bases, leaving 9 bases between them. Germline-derived CDR1 and CDR2 are SQVTM and ANQGSEA. The length of the CDR3 is 10 residues. CDR3 bases: TGCAGCGTTCACGGGCTAGGCTACACCTTC. Translation gives CSVHGLGYTF.

This clonotype was found a few times. The chain links TRBV10-3 to TRBJ1-2, with D unclear. Germline V gene sequence: CDR1 ENHRY, CDR2 SYGVKD. CDR3 length equals 14 residues. V lost 0 bases and J 2 bases, leaving 7 bases between the germline ends. The CDR3 region has the DNA TGTGCCATCAGTGAGTCGGTAGAGAACTATGGCTACACCTTC. It encodes CAISESVENYGYTF.

V usage is TRBV6-5 and J usage is TRBJ2-7, with D possibly TRBD1 on 5 matching bases. Germline V gene lookup returns CDR1 MNHEY and CDR2 SVGAGI. The CDR3 spans 13 residues. V lost 4 bases and J 5 bases, leaving 12 bases between the germline ends. The CDR3 coding sequence is TGTGCCAGCAGTTCTTTAGGGGTAAACGAGCAGTACTTC. It translates to CASSSLGVNEQYF.

This clonotype has more than one count but fewer than ten. J is TRBJ1-4 and V is TRBV18; maybe TRBD1 (5 bases). CDR3 length: 17 amino acids. The V gene lost 1 base and the J gene lost 7 bases, with 19 bases spanning the gap. Germline V gives CDR1 KGHSH, CDR2 LQKENI. The CDR3 nucleotides are TGTGCCAGCTCACCACGGAGAACCGTCAGGGTTGGTGAAAAACTGTTTTTT. This gives the protein CASSPRRTVRVGEKLFF.